This paragraph covers one TCR beta chain sequence. This record belongs to a study of T cell responses to AZD1222 COVID-19 vaccine. The method was immunoSEQ multiplex PCR; TCRdb's version includes in-frame clones alone and lacks a portion of them. Of about 140,000 clones listed, roughly nine tenths are singletons. J gave up 5 bases and V 4 bases, and 10 bases lay outside the gene matches. The CDR3 runs to 18 residues. Germline-derived CDR1 and CDR2 are SGHAT and FQNNGV. This clonotype was obtained from an adult in good health. The chain is built from TRBV11-2 and TRBJ2-1; TRBD2 agrees at 14 bases. The material was peripheral blood, obtained on day 0 of AZD1222 vaccination. CDR3 sequence reads: CASSYPTSGGGANNEQFF. As DNA, the CDR3 is TGTGCCAGCAGCTACCCGACTAGCGGGGGGGGAGCCAACAATGAGCAGTTCTTC.